Listed here are 31 T cell receptor beta chains from one sample, sequenced in a study of T cell responses to AZD1222 COVID-19 vaccine (dated by TCRdb to about 2021). Receptors were amplified or captured by the immunoSEQ multiplex PCR assay. Drawn from immuneACCESS, this table holds only the in-frame rearrangements with V and J called that TCRdb kept. Clones are partly lost; checked studies trace under half to an unresolved V gene and leave the rest unexplained. Within this sample are over 130,000 clones, with 92% of them counted one time only. More than 4.5% of the sample is in the top ten clones. The time point label here, explained by the study, means: baseline before first vaccination. Source: peripheral blood, taken on day 0 of AZD1222 vaccination. The origin of the receptors is an adult in good health.

The chain carries TRBV9 and TRBJ2-7; TRBD1 might be the D (6 bases). CDR3 length equals 15 residues. V was shortened by 0 bases and J by 5 bases, with 15 bases between the two germline ends. Germline V CDR1 and CDR2: SGDLS, YYNGEE. The CDR3 region is CASSVGGQGINEQYF. CDR3 nucleotides: TGTGCCAGCAGCGTAGGAGGGCAGGGGATCAACGAGCAGTACTTC.

This chain connects TRBV6-5 to TRBJ2-7; D is unclear. Trimming took 6 bases from V and 1 from J, leaving 10 bases between them. CDR3 length: 13 amino acids. CDR1 and CDR2 (germline): MNHEY, SVGAGI. DNA of the CDR3: TGTGCCAGCAGCCTGACGGATTCCTACGAGCAGTACTTC. This gives the protein CASSLTDSYEQYF.

The chain links TRBV5-1 to TRBJ2-3, with a possible D match to TRBD1 (6 bases). Trimming shortened V by 2 bases and J by 1 base, and 17 bases separated the two germline ends. Germline loops: CDR1 SGHRS, CDR2 YFSETQ. The length of the CDR3 is 17 residues. In nucleotides, the CDR3 is TGCGCCAGCAGCTTACGCTTGGACAGCAGGGGCACAGATACGCAGTATTTT. Amino acids: CASSLRLDSRGTDTQYF.

This clone was detected once. The J gene is TRBJ1-4, the V gene TRBV28; no clear D. Trimming took off 3 bases at V and 4 bases at J, with 18 bases between the two ends. The germline CDR1 and CDR2 sequences are MDHEN and SYDVKM. The CDR3 contains 17 residues. The CDR3 protein is CASSLPTGGQLNEKLFF. The CDR3 bases are TGTGCCAGCAGTTTGCCAACGGGAGGGCAGCTTAATGAAAAACTGTTTTTT.

The V gene is TRBV28, the J gene TRBJ2-7, with 15 bases aligning to TRBD2. Germline trimming cut 1 base from V and 2 bases from J; bases unmatched to any gene: 15. The CDR3 contains 21 residues. Germline lookup yields CDR1 MDHEN and CDR2 SYDVKM. The CDR3 reads CASSLFYRGLAGGPPTYEQYF. CDR3 in DNA: TGTGCCAGCAGTTTATTTTACAGAGGACTAGCGGGAGGGCCACCAACCTACGAGCAGTACTTC.

V gene TRBV19 combines with J gene TRBJ1-2; D is unclear. The CDR3 consists of 14 residues. V shed 3 bases and J shed 3 bases, with 11 bases lying between them. CDR1 LNHDA and CDR2 SQIVND come from the germline V gene (reference sequence). CDR3 bases: TGTGCCAGTAGTATGAGTTCCCGAGACTATGGCTACACCTTC. Its protein is CASSMSSRDYGYTF.

This rearrangement joins TRBV6-5 to TRBJ2-1; TRBD2 aligns across 10 bases. V trimming: 5 bases; J trimming: 2 bases; junction bases outside the gene matches: 3. CDR1 and CDR2 from the germline V gene are MNHEY and SVGAGI. The CDR3 totals 15 residues. CDR3 region: CASSLLAGAYNEQFF. The CDR3 nucleotides are TGTGCCAGCAGTCTTCTAGCGGGGGCCTACAATGAGCAGTTCTTC.

The chain recombines TRBV2 with TRBJ2-3, with TRBD2 matching 11 bases. The CDR3 runs to 19 residues. The V segment lost 9 bases and the J segment 3 bases; nucleotides outside the gene matches: 20. Looked up from germline, CDR1 is SNHLY and CDR2 is FYNNEI. Here the CDR3 reads CARTRGPGLAVTGTDTQYF. For the CDR3, the DNA is TGTGCCAGAACTAGGGGACCGGGACTAGCGGTTACAGGGACAGATACGCAGTATTTT.

The chain carries TRBV19 and TRBJ1-1, with D hard to call. V lost 3 bases to trimming and J lost 0 bases, with 8 bases between them. The germline V gene encodes CDR1 LNHDA and CDR2 SQIVND (reference sequence). CDR3 length equals 14 residues. This chain's CDR3 is CASSIQAVNTEAFF. The CDR3 DNA sequence: TGTGCCAGTAGTATTCAAGCGGTGAACACTGAAGCTTTCTTT.

The chain links TRBV19 to TRBJ2-7; 7 nucleotides match TRBD1. The CDR3 sequence is 14 residues long. CDR1 and CDR2 from the germline V gene are LNHDA and SQIVND (reference sequence). V shed 4 bases and J 6 bases; nucleotides not matched to a gene: 9. CDR3 protein: CASSRQGYSAEQYF. The CDR3 coding sequence is TGTGCCAGTAGTAGACAGGGTTACTCAGCCGAGCAGTACTTC.

The rearrangement uses TRBV21-1 and TRBJ1-4; TRBD1 is the table's D call and was not checked against the DNA. TRBV21-1 is a listed pseudogene. This CDR3 is built from 19 residues. The CDR3 DNA is TGTGCCAGCATCGAAACCTCGGACAGGTGGAATAAAGTGAATGAAAAACTGTTTTTT. This sequence encodes CASIETSDRWNKVNEKLFF.

V and J are TRBV5-4 and TRBJ2-1, with D possibly matching TRBD2 (5 bases). The CDR3 extends over 16 amino acids. The germline gives CDR1 SGHNT, CDR2 YYREEE (reference sequence). The germline V and J ends were trimmed by 3 bases and 7 bases, with 20 bases remaining between them. The CDR3 is CASSWISVGVSNEQFF. The CDR3 bases are TGTGCCAGCAGCTGGATTAGCGTGGGAGTATCGAATGAGCAGTTCTTC.

The V call is TRBV27, the J call TRBJ2-1; a weak D match, TRBD1 (5 bases). The germline V gene has CDR1 MNHEY and CDR2 SMNVEV (reference sequence). The V end lost 6 bases, the J end lost 1 base, and 13 bases lay between the germline ends. There are 15 residues in the CDR3. The CDR3: CASSPGQGSYNEQFF. CDR3 DNA: TGTGCCAGCAGCCCAGGGCAGGGATCCTACAATGAGCAGTTCTTC.

The chain employs TRBV2 and TRBJ1-2; D ambiguous. This CDR3 is built from 13 residues. The V end was cut by 1 base, the J end by 6 bases, with 9 bases between. CDR1 is SNHLY, CDR2 FYNNEI, per germline. This CDR3 is CASSEVVMDGYTF. CDR3 nucleotide sequence: TGTGCCAGCAGTGAAGTGGTGATGGATGGCTACACCTTC. Full variable domain (remainder filled in from reference TRBV2 and TRBJ1-2): EPEVTQTPSHQVTQMGQEVILRCVPISNHLYFYWYRQILGQKVEFLVSFYNNEISEKSEIFDDQFSVERPDGSNFTLKIRSTKLEDSAMYFCASSEVVMDGYTFGSGTRLTVV.

The chain links TRBV6-2 or TRBV6-3 to TRBJ2-6, with 7 nucleotides matching TRBD1. Germline CDR1 and CDR2: MNHEY and SVGEGT. V was pared by 5 bases and J by 0 bases, with 4 bases of the junction left unmatched. This CDR3 comprises 16 residues. The CDR3 loop reads CASSPRGLSGANVLTF. The CDR3 nucleotides read TGTGCCAGCAGTCCAAGGGGGCTCTCTGGGGCCAACGTCCTGACTTTC.

This clone was detected only once. This chain joins TRBV5-1 and TRBJ1-5; D call uncertain. V lost 0 bases to trimming and J lost 1 base, with 8 bases between them. The CDR3 is 15 amino acids. The V gene's germline CDR1 is SGHRS and CDR2 YFSETQ. CDR3 coding DNA: TGCGCCAGCAGCTTGGTTTCGGACAGCAATCAGCCCCAGCATTTT. This gives the protein CASSLVSDSNQPQHF.

V is TRBV7-2 and J is TRBJ2-5; D not resolved. The CDR3 covers 14 residues. The germline V and J ends were trimmed by 1 base and 5 bases, with 11 bases remaining between them. Germline CDR1 is SGHTA and CDR2 is FQGNSA. The CDR3 loop reads CASSLVVVGETQYF. CDR3 sequence (DNA): TGTGCCAGCAGCTTAGTAGTGGTGGGGGAGACCCAGTACTTC.

The rearrangement links TRBV18 to TRBJ1-5; D remains ambiguous. The germline gives CDR1 KGHSH, CDR2 LQKENI. CDR3 length: 12 residues. Trimming removed 2 bases from V and 4 bases from J, with 3 bases in between. Here the CDR3 reads CASSPENQPQHF. CDR3 bases: TGTGCCAGCTCACCAGAGAATCAGCCCCAGCATTTT.

The V gene is TRBV12-3 or TRBV12-4, the J gene TRBJ1-2; D gene uncertain. The CDR3 totals 13 residues. Trimming shortened V by 8 bases and J by 2 bases, and 12 bases separated the two germline ends. The DNA for the CDR3 is TGTGCCAGCCGTAAAATGGCGAACTATGGCTACACCTTC. Encoded protein: CASRKMANYGYTF.

There are a few counts of this clone. The V call is TRBV14, the J call TRBJ1-5, with D tentatively TRBD1 (5 bases). CDR3 length: 14 residues. The germline V gene has CDR1 SGHDN and CDR2 FVKESK. V was clipped by 3 bases and J by 6 bases, with 12 bases between them. The CDR3 loop reads CASSQGGGIQPQHF. The CDR3 DNA reads as TGTGCCAGCAGCCAGGGCGGGGGTATTCAGCCCCAGCATTTT.

This clone was detected only once. V is TRBV23-1 and J is TRBJ2-2; TRBD1 aligns across 7 bases. TRBV23-1 is an ORF, with its function uncertain. Trimming at V came to 0 bases and at J to 7 bases, leaving 11 bases not matched to a gene. The CDR3 runs to 17 residues. CDR3: CASSQSPQGEVHGELFF. The CDR3 nucleotides are TGCGCCAGCAGTCAATCGCCTCAGGGGGAAGTTCACGGGGAGCTGTTTTTT.

V usage is TRBV4-1 and J usage is TRBJ1-1; D perhaps matches TRBD1 (5 bases). The CDR3 has 14 amino acids. V was pared by 3 bases and J by 8 bases, with 16 bases between. The germline CDR1 and CDR2 sequences are MGHRA and YSYEKL. The CDR3 reads CASSQGPDWGEAFF. For the CDR3, the DNA is TGCGCCAGCAGCCAGGGGCCAGATTGGGGGGAAGCTTTCTTT.

CDR3: CSVDISGSWTGELFF. The CDR3, as DNA: TGCAGCGTAGACATTAGCGGGAGTTGGACCGGGGAGCTGTTTTTT. The rearrangement links TRBV29-1 to TRBJ2-2; 9 bases are shared with TRBD2. There are 15 residues in the CDR3. Germline CDR1 reads SQVTM; CDR2 reads ANQGSEA. After removal of 6 bases from V and 5 bases from J, the junction contained 10 bases not matched to a gene.

The chain employs TRBV18 and TRBJ1-2; perhaps TRBD1 as D (5 bases). CDR3 length: 15 amino acids. The V gene's germline CDR1 is KGHSH and CDR2 LQKENI. Trimming took off 3 bases at V and 3 bases at J, with 14 bases between the two ends. CDR3 sequence: CASSPLGTMDYGYTF. CDR3 DNA sequence: TGTGCCAGCTCACCTCTCGGGACTATGGACTATGGCTACACCTTC.

The V gene is TRBV19, the J gene TRBJ2-1, with TRBD2 matching 11 bases. The CDR3 has 15 residues. V was pared by 4 bases and J by 5 bases, with 4 bases of the junction left unmatched. Germline values: CDR1 LNHDA, CDR2 SQIVND (reference sequence). CDR3 in amino acids: CASSKLAGAHNEQFF. As DNA, the CDR3 is TGTGCCAGTAGTAAACTAGCGGGGGCCCACAATGAGCAGTTCTTC.

The rearrangement joins TRBV6-2 or TRBV6-3 to TRBJ2-7; D may be TRBD1 (5 bases). Germline V lookup: CDR1 MNHEY, CDR2 SVGEGT. CDR3 size: 11 residues. V was cut by 5 bases and J by 11 bases, with 13 bases left in between. The CDR3 sequence is CASSQGLGEYF. The DNA for the CDR3 is TGTGCCAGCAGTCAGGGCCTAGGGGAGTACTTC.

V is TRBV7-9 and J is TRBJ1-1; D is undetermined. Germline CDR1 and CDR2: SEHNR and FQNEAQ (reference sequence). V was trimmed by 0 bases and J by 0 bases, leaving 8 bases between them. There are 15 residues in the CDR3. CDR3 amino acids: CASSLAHSMNTEAFF. CDR3 bases: TGTGCCAGCAGCTTAGCTCACAGCATGAACACTGAAGCTTTCTTT.

V is TRBV27 and J is TRBJ2-6; TRBD2 agrees at 8 bases. The ends lost 11 bases at V and 2 bases at J; junction bases unmatched: 8. Germline lookup yields CDR1 MNHEY and CDR2 SMNVEV (reference sequence). The CDR3 totals 15 residues. The CDR3 region has the DNA TGTGCCCGCGGGGCCGGGGGGGCTGGGGCCAACGTCCTGACTTTC. It is translated as CARGAGGAGANVLTF.

The chain couples TRBV4-1 to TRBJ2-7; 12 bases align to TRBD2. The V segment lost 2 bases and the J segment 5 bases; nucleotides outside the gene matches: 10. CDR3 length: 17 residues. CDR1 is MGHRA and CDR2 is YSYEKL in the germline V gene. CDR3 protein: CASSQYPTSGGNNEQYF. As DNA, the CDR3 is TGCGCCAGCAGCCAATACCCTACTAGCGGGGGGAACAACGAGCAGTACTTC.

The rearrangement links TRBV25-1 to TRBJ2-2; D is unresolved. Per germline, CDR1 MGHDK and CDR2 SYGVNS. V gave up 2 bases and J gave up 2 bases, with 9 bases separating them. This CDR3 contains 15 residues. The CDR3 loop reads CASSERAFNTGELFF. CDR3 nucleotide sequence: TGTGCCAGCAGTGAACGGGCCTTTAACACCGGGGAGCTGTTTTTT.

The V and J genes are TRBV10-1 and TRBJ2-3, with D perhaps TRBD2 (5 bases). CDR3 size: 15 residues. The germline CDR1 and CDR2 sequences are WNHNN and SYGVQD (reference sequence). V lost 3 bases and J lost 11, with 21 bases in between. DNA for the CDR3: TGCGCCAGCAGTGAACCCTCCAGCGGTGGATTTGGGCAGTATTTT. Its protein product is CASSEPSSGGFGQYF.